These T cell receptor beta chains were read from a single sample in a study of vaccination effects on CD4 cells after COVID-19. What these receptors recognize is not known. The assay was immunoSEQ multiplex PCR, and TCRdb's table has in-frame clones only and misses some. The sample comprises tens of thousands of clones, around 67% of which are singletons, and about 18% rests with the top ten. This material consisted of CD4+ T cells from PBMCs cultured with SARS-CoV-2 spike peptides, taken before COVID-19 vaccination. The source of these receptors is a human donor who received a COVID-19 vaccine. Both conserved end residues are part of each CDR3. The D gene is left open where the match is weak. Size is omitted from some rows. Given values are once, few, many or a class for expanded clones.

j_call	v_call	d_call	clone_size	cdr3_aa	cdr3_nt
TRBJ2-7	TRBV19	-	-	CASSIVQGGTYEQYF	TGTGCCAGTAGTATCGTGCAGGGAGGAACGTACGAGCAGTACTTC
TRBJ2-4	TRBV5-4	TRBD1	-	CASSFAGTVGNIQYF	TGTGCCAGCAGCTTCGCCGGGACAGTCGGAAACATTCAGTACTTC
TRBJ1-2	TRBV5-6	-	-	CASSLQGRGGYTF	TGTGCCAGCAGTCTCCAGGGGAGAGGCGGCTACACCTTC
TRBJ2-3	TRBV6-2/TRBV6-3	TRBD2	-	CASSYPGKTSGGTDTQYF	TGTGCCAGCAGTTACCCTGGCAAAACTAGCGGGGGCACAGATACGCAGTATTTT
TRBJ2-3	TRBV28	-	-	CASGGSTDTQYF	TGTGCCTCCGGCGGGAGCACAGATACGCAGTATTTT
TRBJ1-4	TRBV27	-	-	CASSLSNRDREKLFF	TGTGCCAGCAGTTTATCGAATAGGGATCGGGAAAAACTGTTTTTT
TRBJ2-7	TRBV5-1	-	few	CASSLAWSYEQYF	TGCGCCAGCAGCTTGGCCTGGAGCTACGAGCAGTACTTC
TRBJ1-1	TRBV11-1	TRBD1	-	CASSSTGTGWVTEAFF	TGTGCCAGCAGCTCGACCGGGACAGGGTGGGTCACTGAAGCTTTCTTT
TRBJ1-3	TRBV6-1	-	-	CASSEGGNTIYF	TGTGCCAGCAGTGAAGGGGGAAACACCATATATTTT
TRBJ2-1	TRBV15	-	-	CATSREYEQFF	TGTGCCACCAGCAGAGAGTATGAGCAGTTCTTC